A single sample is the source of the 21 T cell receptor beta chains below, sequenced in a study of T cell repertoires in cytomegalovirus infection. For these receptors, no antigen is known. TCRdb re-called the reads through MiXCR, storing one row per CDR3 protein. The sample lists a few hundred thousand distinct CDR3 sequences, 25% to 30% occurring once. Sequencing was performed on cultured PBMCs, taken from culture after CMV antigen stimulation. These receptors all come from a human donor in good health (CMV status not recorded). Some clones in this sample may be carry-over from other donors' samples.

The DNA for the CDR3 is TGTGCCATCAGTGGCAAGGGGGGAGGAGTCAATGAGCAGTTCTTC. Its protein product is CAISGKGGGVNEQFF. The chain combines TRBV10-3 with TRBJ2-1; D is possibly TRBD1 or TRBD2 (6 bases each). The CDR3 is 15 residues long. The V and J ends lost 4 bases and 6 bases respectively, with 16 bases between them. Per germline, CDR1 ENHRY and CDR2 SYGVKD.

The chain carries TRBV7-2 and TRBJ2-3; tentative D call: TRBD2 (6 bases). This CDR3 is built from 14 residues. Deletions cut 5 bases from V and 3 bases from J, with 12 bases between. Germline values: CDR1 SGHTA, CDR2 FQGNSA. The CDR3 reads CASSPPGTTDTQYF. The CDR3 DNA is TGTGCCAGCAGCCCCCCCGGGACTACAGATACGCAGTATTTT. The whole variable domain, filled in from reference TRBV7-2 and TRBJ2-3, reads GAGVSQSPSNKVTEKGKDVELRCDPISGHTALYWYRQSLGQGLEFLIYFQGNSAPDKSGLPSDRFSAERTGGSVSTLTIQRTQQEDSAVYLCASSPPGTTDTQYFGPGTRLTVL.

The chain uses TRBV2 and TRBJ2-7, with TRBD2 as a possible D gene (5 bases). Germline V CDR1 and CDR2: SNHLY, FYNNEI. Trimming took 10 bases from V and 0 from J, leaving 16 bases between them. The CDR3 length is 14 residues. The CDR3 nucleotides are TGTGCCACCCAGGCGAGGGTCAACTCCTACGAGCAGTACTTC. Translated, it gives CATQARVNSYEQYF.

This clonotype was counted between two and nine times. J is TRBJ1-5 and V is TRBV6-1, with a tentative D call TRBD1 (6 bases). Germline loops: CDR1 MNHNS, CDR2 SASEGT. CDR3 size: 16 residues. V was trimmed by 5 bases and J by 3 bases, leaving 17 bases between them. CDR3 nucleotides: TGTGCCAGCAGTTTAAGAGGCCAGGGGTACAATCAGCCCCAGCATTTT. Its protein product is CASSLRGQGYNQPQHF.

The chain links TRBV2 to TRBJ1-2, with D unclear. Germline CDR1 is SNHLY and CDR2 is FYNNEI. The CDR3 spans 12 residues. Deletions cut 4 bases from V and 8 bases from J, with 11 bases between. CDR3 protein: CASSGRSYGYTF. The CDR3 DNA sequence: TGTGCCAGCAGTGGAAGGAGTTACGGCTACACCTTC.

The chain couples TRBV28 to TRBJ1-6; maybe TRBD1 (6 bases). Trimming shortened V by 2 bases and J by 14 bases, and 10 bases separated the two germline ends. Per the germline V gene, CDR1 is MDHEN and CDR2 is SYDVKM. CDR3 size: 12 residues. The chain's CDR3 is CASSLQGWSLHF. CDR3 in DNA: TGTGCCAGCAGTTTACAGGGGTGGTCCCTCCACTTT.

This clonotype was detected only a few times. The V call is TRBV28, the J call TRBJ1-5, with D perhaps TRBD1 (6 bases). The CDR3 contains 15 residues. The ends were cut back, 1 base at V and 3 bases at J, with 10 bases in the middle. Germline values: CDR1 MDHEN, CDR2 SYDVKM. As DNA, the CDR3 is TGTGCCAGCAGTTTATACAGGGTTCACAATCAGCCCCAGCATTTT. Translating it yields CASSLYRVHNQPQHF. Full variable domain (rest looked up from reference TRBV28 and TRBJ1-5): DVKVTQSSRYLVKRTGEKVFLECVQDMDHENMFWYRQDPGLGLRLIYFSYDVKMKEKGDIPEGYSVSREKKERFSLILESASTNQTSMYLCASSLYRVHNQPQHFGDGTRLSIL.

This clonotype was recorded a few times. The V and J genes are TRBV14 and TRBJ2-6; D unresolved. The ends were cut back, 3 bases at V and 3 bases at J, with 6 bases in the middle. CDR1 and CDR2 (germline): SGHDN, FVKESK. This CDR3 region has 14 residues. The CDR3 spells CASSQYGGANVLTF. In nucleotides, the CDR3 is TGTGCCAGCAGCCAGTACGGTGGGGCCAACGTCCTGACTTTC.

In its sample, this clonotype was seen many times. This chain uses TRBV7-6 with TRBJ1-2; D remains ambiguous. The V and J ends lost 2 bases and 0 bases respectively, with 13 bases between them. The CDR3 has 16 residues. The germline V gene encodes CDR1 SGHVS and CDR2 FNYEAQ. The chain's CDR3 is CASSLSAGYTNYGYTF. In DNA, the CDR3 is TGTGCCAGCAGCTTATCCGCTGGGTATACTAACTATGGCTACACCTTC.

The sample holds many counts of this clonotype. The V call is TRBV10-3, the J call TRBJ2-7; D uncertain. This CDR3 is 13 amino acids long. V lost 0 bases, J lost 7 bases, and 10 bases lay in between. Germline V gives CDR1 ENHRY, CDR2 SYGVKD. Written as DNA, the CDR3 is TGTGCCATCAGTGAGTCGAAGATCACGGAGCAGTACTTC. Its translation: CAISESKITEQYF.

This chain uses TRBV5-3 with TRBJ1-2; 11 bases map to TRBD1. TRBV5-3 is designated an ORF whose function remains uncertain. The CDR3 sequence is 14 residues long. V was pared by 8 bases and J by 2 bases, with 5 bases of the junction left unmatched. Here the CDR3 reads CASSGDRGNYGYTF. The CDR3 nucleotides are TGTGCCAGCAGCGGGGACAGGGGGAACTATGGCTACACCTTC.

This clonotype was counted a few times. Here the CDR3 reads CATSRDEGRHSRGGTEAFF. CDR3 sequence (DNA): TGTGCCACCAGCAGAGACGAAGGGCGACATTCTCGGGGGGGGACTGAAGCTTTCTTT. The chain is built from TRBV15 and TRBJ1-1, with D possibly being TRBD1 (5 bases). Trimming cost V 0 bases and J 5 bases, with 25 bases left between them. The CDR3 has 19 residues. The germline gives CDR1 LNHNV, CDR2 YYDKDF (reference sequence).

This clonotype was picked up many times. The V and J genes are TRBV7-9 and TRBJ2-7; 8 bases agree with TRBD2. From germline, CDR1 is SEHNR and CDR2 FQNEAQ (reference sequence). The CDR3 is 16 residues long. Trimming cost V 4 bases and J 3 bases; bases outside gene matches: 11. The DNA of the CDR3 is TGTGCCAGCAGCTCGTTCGGGACTAGTATCATCTACGAGCAGTACTTC. It yields the protein CASSSFGTSIIYEQYF. The entire variable domain, with the rest obtained from reference TRBV7-9 and TRBJ2-7, is as follows: DTGVSQNPRHKITKRGQNVTFRCDPISEHNRLYWYRQTLGQGPEFLTYFQNEAQLEKSRLLSDRFSAERPKGSFSTLEIQRTEQGDSAMYLCASSSFGTSIIYEQYFGPGTRLTVT.

This clonotype showed up just a few times. The chain is built from TRBV7-9 and TRBJ1-1, with TRBD1 identical over 9 bases. This CDR3 has 17 amino acids. Germline-derived CDR1 and CDR2 are SEHNR and FQNEAQ (reference sequence). Trimming took 3 bases from V and 3 from J; bases not matched to a gene: 11. CDR3 nucleotide sequence: TGTGCCAGCAGCTTGAGCCGGGGGGACAGGGAAGACACTGAAGCTTTCTTT. Translating gives CASSLSRGDREDTEAFF.

This sequence joins TRBV4-2 and TRBJ1-1, with 9 bases fitting TRBD1. V dropped 4 bases and J dropped 3; count of bases not matched to a gene: 9. The germline V gene has CDR1 LGHNA and CDR2 YNFKEQ. The CDR3 sequence is 16 residues long. Here the CDR3 reads CASSRGQGTRHTEAFF. The CDR3 bases are TGTGCCAGCAGCCGGGGACAGGGAACCCGTCACACTGAAGCTTTCTTT.

There are a few counts of this clonotype. Because the CDR3 is missing its conserved closing phenylalanine or tryptophan, this is likely a read error. It is unclear where the CDR3 begins or ends on the DNA, so no DNA is shown, and the CDR3 is as TCRdb lists it. This chain links TRBV12-3 or TRBV12-4 with TRBJ1-6. The CDR3 is 11 residues long, ends included. The CDR3 here is CASSLVGTVGI.

This sequence joins TRBV20-1 and TRBJ2-1; the D call may be TRBD1 or TRBD2 (5 bases each). There are 19 residues in the CDR3. The germline V gene has CDR1 DFQATT and CDR2 SNEGSKA (reference sequence). The V gene lost 3 bases and the J gene lost 0 bases, with 24 bases spanning the gap. DNA for the CDR3: TGCAGTGCTAGTTCTAGCCCAGCGCCAGGGCCGAGCTCCTACAATGAGCAGTTCTTC. It specifies CSASSSPAPGPSSYNEQFF.

This clonotype was recorded a few times. This chain connects TRBV19 to TRBJ1-5, with 7 bases lining up with TRBD1. CDR1 is LNHDA, CDR2 SQIVND, per germline (reference sequence). V lost 5 bases, J lost 5 bases, and 6 bases stayed unmatched. This CDR3 spans 14 amino acids. The CDR3 protein is CASSLQGGDQPQHF. The CDR3 bases are TGTGCCAGTAGTCTCCAGGGGGGGGATCAGCCCCAGCATTTT.

The gene calls are TRBV2 and TRBJ1-1; 7 bases agree with TRBD1. This CDR3 contains 13 residues. V was pared by 7 bases and J by 4 bases, with 6 bases of the junction left unmatched. Per the germline V gene, CDR1 is SNHLY and CDR2 is FYNNEI. The CDR3 spells CASTTTGVTEAFF. In DNA, the CDR3 is TGTGCCAGCACCACTACAGGGGTCACTGAAGCTTTCTTT.

This clonotype was observed once. V and J are TRBV18 and TRBJ1-6; D not certain. The CDR3 loop spans 15 amino acids. Germline CDR1 reads KGHSH; CDR2 reads LQKENI. V lost 3 bases and J lost 9, with 15 bases in between. DNA for the CDR3: TGTGCCAGCTCACCGGGCCCCGGGCGAAGTTCACCCCTCCACTTT. The encoded protein is CASSPGPGRSSPLHF. The variable domain in full, completed from reference TRBV18 and TRBJ1-6, reads NAGVMQNPRHLVRRRGQEARLRCSPMKGHSHVYWYRQLPEEGLKFMVYLQKENIIDESGMPKERFSAEFPKEGPSILRIQQVVRGDSAAYFCASSPGPGRSSPLHFGNGTRLTVT.

The chain employs TRBV4-1 and TRBJ2-3; TRBD2 agrees at 12 bases. J lost 4 bases, V lost 4 bases, and 15 bases had no gene match. The germline V gene has CDR1 MGHRA and CDR2 YSYEKL. CDR3 length: 19 residues. The CDR3 DNA reads TGCGCCAGCAGCCGTTCGGCGACGAGGCCTAGCGGGAGGGCAGATACGCAGTATTTT. As protein: CASSRSATRPSGRADTQYF.